These 27 T cell receptor beta chains originate from one sample sequenced in a study of blood T cell repertoires in COVID-19 (TCRdb year 2020). Preparation of the library involved the immunoSEQ multiplex PCR assay. TCRdb provides this immuneACCESS table in a form limited to in-frame rearrangements. Some clones are lacking; in checked studies, under half of them reflect an unresolved V gene, and why the rest are absent is not known. The sample table shows under 250,000 clones, and 85% to 90% are seen once. The ten largest clones take up approximately 10% of the sample. The sequencing input was peripheral blood. The receptors originated from a man aged 45-65 years with COVID-19, enrolled during active disease.

This rearrangement joins TRBV24-1 to TRBJ1-2, with a tentative D call TRBD1 (6 bases). V lost 1 base, J lost 10 bases, and 12 bases lay in between. The germline V gene encodes CDR1 KGHDR and CDR2 SFDVKD. The CDR3 is 13 amino acids. CDR3 coding DNA: TGTGCCACCAGTGATTTTTGGGGGGGCTTCTACACCTTC. Translating it yields CATSDFWGGFYTF.

In this sample, this clone turned up a few times. This chain joins TRBV11-3 and TRBJ2-7, with 10 bases lining up with TRBD1. V lost 8 bases to trimming and J lost 7 bases; unmatched junction nucleotides: 2. The germline V gene encodes CDR1 SGHNT and CDR2 YENEEA. The CDR3 contains 11 residues. This chain's CDR3 is CASGTGVEQYF. The CDR3, as DNA: TGTGCCAGCGGGACAGGGGTAGAGCAGTACTTC.

In its sample, this clone was seen once. The chain employs TRBV5-4 and TRBJ2-5; TRBD1 matches at 8 bases. Trimming took 1 base from V and 4 from J; bases not matched to a gene: 3. Germline assignment: CDR1 SGHNT and CDR2 YYREEE (reference sequence). The CDR3 runs to 14 residues. The CDR3 nucleotides read TGTGCCAGCAGCTTGTCAGGGGGCATAGAGACCCAGTACTTC. This codes for CASSLSGGIETQYF.

V and J are TRBV7-9 and TRBJ1-3; the D is unclear. The CDR3 spans 16 residues. The V end was cut by 7 bases, the J end by 0 bases, with 16 bases between. CDR1 is SEHNR and CDR2 is FQNEAQ in the germline V gene (reference sequence). As DNA, the CDR3 is TGTGCCAGCACCCCCCCGGGGATCCCCTCTGGAAACACCATATATTTT. This gives the protein CASTPPGIPSGNTIYF.

V gene TRBV5-4 combines with J gene TRBJ2-3, with 10 bases lining up with TRBD2. V gave up 4 bases and J gave up 2 bases; unmatched junction bases: 7. The CDR3 consists of 16 residues. Germline V gives CDR1 SGHNT, CDR2 YYREEE (reference sequence). The CDR3 here is CASSPRTSGYTDTQYF. The CDR3 DNA reads TGTGCCAGCAGCCCCCGGACTAGCGGCTACACAGATACGCAGTATTTT.

The chain combines TRBV19 with TRBJ2-4; D uncertain. V dropped 0 bases and J dropped 4 bases, with 7 bases sitting between them. The CDR3 is made up of 14 amino acids. Germline V gene lookup returns CDR1 LNHDA and CDR2 SQIVND (reference sequence). In DNA form, the CDR3 reads TGTGCCAGTAGTATAGATCCACTGAAAAACATTCAGTACTTC. It translates to CASSIDPLKNIQYF.

The V gene is TRBV19, the J gene TRBJ1-3, with 9 bases identical to TRBD1. This CDR3 is built from 14 residues. Germline V gene data show CDR1 as LNHDA and CDR2 as SQIVND (reference sequence). Unmatched junction bases numbered 12, after V lost 11 bases and J lost 7 bases. This CDR3 reads CASQTGGARNTIYF. As DNA, the CDR3 is TGTGCCTCACAAACAGGGGGCGCGCGGAACACCATATATTTT.

This chain links TRBV21-1 with TRBJ1-2; no DNA check was done on the table's D call, TRBD1. TRBV21-1 is annotated as a pseudogene. The CDR3 is made up of 16 amino acids. The CDR3 bases are TGTGCCAGCAGCAAAAATGAAGCAGGGGGGCCTGGTGGCTACACCTTC. Protein sequence: CASSKNEAGGPGGYTF.

This clone was counted once. The chain employs TRBV5-4 and TRBJ2-5; D is uncertain. The V end lost 6 bases, the J end lost 0 bases, and 12 bases lay between the germline ends. The V gene's germline CDR1 is SGHNT and CDR2 YYREEE (reference sequence). The CDR3 length is 14 residues. CDR3 DNA: TGTGCCAGCACCCCCCCGGGTTACCAAGAGACCCAGTACTTC. Translating gives CASTPPGYQETQYF. Filled out from reference TRBV5-4 and TRBJ2-5, the complete variable domain reads ETGVTQSPTHLIKTRGQQVTLRCSSQSGHNTVSWYQQALGQGPQFIFQYYREEENGRGNFPPRFSGLQFPNYSSELNVNALELDDSALYLCASTPPGYQETQYFGPGTRLLVL.

This sequence joins TRBV30 and TRBJ1-5; 9 bases agree with TRBD1. Germline V gives CDR1 GTSNPN, CDR2 SVGIG (reference sequence). With 2 bases clipped from V and 8 bases from J, the junction kept 4 bases outside the gene matches. The CDR3 has 13 amino acids. The DNA for the CDR3 is TGTGCCTGGAGTTCAAGGGACAGGGAGCCCCAGCATTTT. Encoded protein: CAWSSRDREPQHF.

This clone was observed once. The CDR3 here is CASSVGGINTGELFF. The CDR3 coding sequence is TGTGCCAGCAGCGTCGGCGGGATCAACACCGGGGAGCTGTTTTTT. The chain links TRBV9 to TRBJ2-2, with D perhaps TRBD2 (6 bases). Germline-derived CDR1 and CDR2 are SGDLS and YYNGEE. Trimming left V 2 bases short and J 2 bases short, with 10 bases between. This CDR3 contains 15 residues.

The chain couples TRBV29-1 to TRBJ2-2, with 9 bases lining up with TRBD2. With 5 bases clipped from V and 5 bases from J, the junction kept 9 bases outside the gene matches. Germline CDR1 is SQVTM and CDR2 is ANQGSEA. This CDR3 is built from 15 residues. The CDR3 bases are TGCAGCGTTTTGGTAGCGGGAGTAGGAACCGGGGAGCTGTTTTTT. Its translation is CSVLVAGVGTGELFF.

The V call is TRBV2, the J call TRBJ2-7, with 13 nucleotides matching TRBD2. The germline CDR1 and CDR2 sequences are SNHLY and FYNNEI. Germline trimming cut 4 bases from V and 9 bases from J; bases unmatched to any gene: 12. The length of the CDR3 is 16 residues. The CDR3 is CASSGTSGSISGGQYF. The CDR3, as DNA: TGTGCCAGCAGTGGGACTAGCGGGAGTATCAGCGGGGGGCAGTACTTC.

This clone was detected only once. V is TRBV24-1 and J is TRBJ2-5, with D perhaps matching TRBD1 (5 bases). Trimming pared 2 bases from V and 4 bases from J, leaving 16 bases between. CDR1 and CDR2 from the germline V gene are KGHDR and SFDVKD. The CDR3 totals 16 residues. The CDR3 loop reads CATSDSQDMGPETQYF. CDR3 DNA: TGTGCCACCAGTGATTCCCAGGATATGGGGCCAGAGACCCAGTACTTC.

Only one count was recorded for this clone. This chain joins TRBV3-1 (or the pseudogene TRBV3-2) and TRBJ1-2; D is perhaps TRBD1 (5 bases). V was trimmed by 4 bases and J by 3 bases, leaving 12 bases between them. The CDR3 extends over 14 amino acids. Germline V lookup: CDR1 LGHDT, CDR2 YNNKEL (reference sequence). The CDR3 nucleotides are TGTGCCAGCAGCCCAGACGAAGGGGACTATGGCTACACCTTC. Its translation: CASSPDEGDYGYTF.

The V and J genes are TRBV7-2 and TRBJ2-2; TRBD2 might be the D (5 bases). From germline, CDR1 is SGHTA and CDR2 FQGNSA. This CDR3 is 14 amino acids long. The V gene lost 1 base and the J gene lost 4 bases, with 7 bases spanning the gap. CDR3 loop: CASSLGRGTGELFF. CDR3 in DNA: TGTGCCAGCAGCTTAGGCCGGGGCACCGGGGAGCTGTTTTTT.

J is TRBJ2-7 and V is TRBV5-5; D is possibly TRBD1 (6 bases). V was trimmed by 0 bases and J by 0 bases, leaving 16 bases between them. The CDR3 sequence is 17 residues long. Germline lookup yields CDR1 SGHKS and CDR2 YYEKEE (reference sequence). The CDR3 region has the DNA TGTGCCAGCAGCTTGGGCGCCCCCGGGGACAACTCCTACGAGCAGTACTTC. This gives the protein CASSLGAPGDNSYEQYF.

This rearrangement joins TRBV6-5 to TRBJ1-6; possibly TRBD1 for D (5 bases). Trimming shortened V by 2 bases and J by 7 bases, and 9 bases separated the two germline ends. Germline lookup yields CDR1 MNHEY and CDR2 SVGAGI. The CDR3 totals 14 residues. The CDR3 bases are TGTGCCAGCAGTTACAGCCAGGGAAATTCACCCCTCCACTTT. Translating it yields CASSYSQGNSPLHF.

This clone was counted once. The V and J genes are TRBV27 and TRBJ2-3; 7 bases map to TRBD1. Germline V gene data show CDR1 as MNHEY and CDR2 as SMNVEV (reference sequence). J lost 6 bases, V lost 5 bases, and 11 bases had no gene match. CDR3 length: 15 residues. CDR3 DNA: TGTGCCAGCAGTGCCAGGGGGATGGGTCCGGATACGCAGTATTTT. This sequence encodes CASSARGMGPDTQYF.

This CDR3 reads CASSTDRSPWFF. As DNA, the CDR3 is TGTGCCAGCAGCACGGACAGGTCGCCGTGGTTCTTC. The chain uses TRBV12-3 or TRBV12-4 and TRBJ2-1, with TRBD1 matching 7 bases. V shed 6 bases, J shed 15 bases, and the junction held 11 bases outside the gene matches. The CDR3 runs 12 residues.

The rearrangement uses TRBV7-8 and TRBJ2-1; 9 bases match TRBD1. The CDR3 contains 18 residues. Losses at the gene ends were 2 bases for V and 9 bases for J; bases not matched to a gene: 17. Germline assignment: CDR1 SGHVS and CDR2 FQNEAQ. The CDR3, as DNA: TGTGCCAGCAGCTTACTCCGCCCCGGGACAGGGAGTATTAGTGAGCAGTTCTTC. Residues: CASSLLRPGTGSISEQFF. Full variable domain (remainder filled in from reference TRBV7-8 and TRBJ2-1): GAGVSQSPRYKVAKRGQDVALRCDPISGHVSLFWYQQALGQGPEFLTYFQNEAQLDKSGLPSDRFFAERPEGSVSTLKIQRTQQEDSAVYLCASSLLRPGTGSISEQFFGPGTRLTVL.

J is TRBJ2-1 and V is TRBV9, with a possible D match to TRBD1 (5 bases). CDR1 and CDR2 from the germline V gene are SGDLS and YYNGEE. V was pared by 0 bases and J by 1 base, with 17 bases between. The CDR3 runs 18 residues. This CDR3 reads CASSVGGGDSSSYNEQFF. For the CDR3, the DNA is TGTGCCAGCAGCGTAGGGGGCGGAGACTCCAGTTCCTACAATGAGCAGTTCTTC. Together with reference TRBV9 and TRBJ2-1, the CDR3 gives the full variable domain: DSGVTQTPKHLITATGQRVTLRCSPRSGDLSVYWYQQSLDQGLQFLIQYYNGEERAKGNILERFSAQQFPDLHSELNLSSLELGDSALYFCASSVGGGDSSSYNEQFFGPGTRLTVL.

The chain couples TRBV6-5 to TRBJ2-7; 8 nucleotides align to TRBD1. Trimming at V came to 1 base and at J to 2 bases, leaving 4 bases not matched to a gene. The CDR3 has 15 amino acids. From germline, CDR1 is MNHEY and CDR2 SVGAGI. The chain's CDR3 is CASSYYAQGAYEQYF. DNA of the CDR3: TGTGCCAGCAGTTACTATGCACAGGGGGCCTACGAGCAGTACTTC.

The chain uses TRBV7-9 and TRBJ1-2; perhaps TRBD1 as D (6 bases). V was clipped by 4 bases and J by 4 bases, with 13 bases between them. CDR1 is SEHNR and CDR2 is FQNEAQ in the germline V gene (reference sequence). The CDR3 covers 14 residues. The CDR3 here is CASSYTGLGYGYTF. The CDR3 DNA reads TGTGCCAGCAGCTACACAGGGCTCGGCTATGGCTACACCTTC.

This chain links TRBV5-8 with TRBJ1-1, with 7 nucleotides matching TRBD1. CDR3 length: 13 residues. Per the germline V gene, CDR1 is SGHTS and CDR2 is YDEGEE. The V gene end was trimmed by 4 bases and the J gene end by 10 bases; junction bases not matched to a gene: 10. The CDR3 is CASSITRGRGAFF. In nucleotides, the CDR3 is TGTGCCAGCAGCATAACAAGGGGGCGCGGAGCTTTCTTT.

The sample holds one count of this clone. In the same sample, other DNA sequences code for this CDR3. The chain recombines TRBV11-2 with TRBJ2-1; 8 nucleotides agree with TRBD2. V lost 5 bases, J lost 0 bases, and 3 bases stayed unmatched. The CDR3 covers 15 residues. Germline CDR1 is SGHAT and CDR2 is FQNNGV. CDR3 sequence reads: CASSPGTSSYNEQFF. CDR3 nucleotides: TGTGCCAGCAGCCCCGGGACTAGCTCCTACAATGAGCAGTTCTTC.

The chain uses TRBV27 and TRBJ2-5; D possibly corresponds to TRBD2 (6 bases). V shed 0 bases and J shed 7 bases, with 15 bases lying between them. CDR1 MNHEY and CDR2 SMNVEV come from the germline V gene (reference sequence). This CDR3 is 15 amino acids long. The CDR3 reads CASSLSPGLPGTQYF. The CDR3 DNA reads as TGTGCCAGCAGTTTATCCCCGGGACTGCCAGGGACCCAGTACTTC.